These 30 T cell receptor beta chains came from one sample sequenced in a study of T cells in Graves' hyperthyroidism and ophthalmopathy. RNA transcripts provided the source from which TCR beta CDR3 regions were amplified. Researchers ran a first-round RT-PCR on the TCR CDR3 using the HTBI primer set. TCRdb re-derived calls from the multiplex PCR reads in MiXCR, one entry per CDR3 protein. The table has fewer than 650,000 distinct CDR3 sequences, roughly 15% seen once; the top ten hold over 3.5%. The sequencing sample was made of blood. The receptors originated from a woman aged 40 to 50 with Graves' ophthalmopathy.

This clonotype was seen only a few times. Germline and junction disagree at one end, which may indicate a read error. The V call is TRBV2, the J call TRBJ1-1, with D possibly being TRBD1 (5 bases). This CDR3 spans 13 amino acids. Germline CDR1 and CDR2: SNHLY and FYNNEI. CDR3 in DNA: TGTACCAGCAGTGAAGATTCGGGGGGTGCAGCTTTCTTT. As protein: CTSSEDSGGAAFF.

In its sample, this clonotype was seen many times. The chain couples TRBV27 to TRBJ2-7, with 10 bases identical to TRBD1. The CDR3 runs to 13 residues. Losses at the gene ends were 2 bases for V and 5 bases for J; bases not matched to a gene: 0. Looked up from germline, CDR1 is MNHEY and CDR2 is SMNVEV (reference sequence). The CDR3 coding sequence is TGTGCCAGCAGTTTAGGGACAGGGGACGAGCAGTACTTC. Residues: CASSLGTGDEQYF.

The V gene is TRBV5-6, the J gene TRBJ1-5, with unresolved D. Looked up from germline, CDR1 is SGHDT and CDR2 is YYEEEE. V dropped 4 bases and J dropped 3 bases, with 17 bases sitting between them. The CDR3 runs 16 residues. CDR3 region: CASSDWGGGVNQPQHF. In DNA form, the CDR3 reads TGTGCCAGCAGCGACTGGGGTGGAGGAGTCAATCAGCCCCAGCATTTT.

This clonotype has ten or more counts. The rearrangement links TRBV7-2 to TRBJ2-7; a weak D match, TRBD1 (6 bases). The CDR3 consists of 13 residues. Germline CDR1 reads SGHTA; CDR2 reads FQGNSA. Trimming left V 6 bases short and J 6 bases short, with 15 bases between. The CDR3 here is CASRSTGSSEQYF. CDR3 DNA: TGTGCCAGCAGATCTACAGGGAGCTCCGAGCAGTACTTC.

This clonotype was recorded many times. The chain couples TRBV7-9 to TRBJ2-7; the match to TRBD2 covers 8 bases. The CDR3 has 15 residues. The junction had 7 bases not matched to a gene; V was cut back by 5 bases and J by 1 base. Per the germline V gene, CDR1 is SEHNR and CDR2 is FQNEAQ (reference sequence). The CDR3 sequence is CASSRGTSTSYEQYF. The CDR3 bases are TGTGCCAGCAGCCGGGGGACTAGTACGTCCTACGAGCAGTACTTC.

This chain joins TRBV27 and TRBJ2-7; 7 bases align to TRBD2. Germline V CDR1 and CDR2: MNHEY, SMNVEV (reference sequence). The CDR3 length is 15 residues. The V gene end was trimmed by 2 bases and the J gene end by 2 bases; junction bases not matched to a gene: 6. The CDR3: CASSLVGGVTYEQYF. The CDR3 bases are TGTGCCAGCAGTTTAGTGGGAGGGGTGACCTACGAGCAGTACTTC.

In its sample, this clonotype was seen a few times. The gene calls are TRBV11-1 and TRBJ2-5; weak D call: TRBD2 (6 bases). The germline V gene has CDR1 SGHAT and CDR2 FQDESV (reference sequence). This CDR3 spans 17 amino acids. Deletions cut 0 bases from V and 5 bases from J, with 19 bases between. In DNA form, the CDR3 reads TGTGCCAGCAGCTTAGCGTCCGGGAGAGCCAGCGAGGAGACCCAGTACTTC. Amino acid sequence: CASSLASGRASEETQYF.

Only a few counts were recorded for this clonotype. The chain is built from TRBV9 and TRBJ1-2; D ambiguous. Germline V gene sequence: CDR1 SGDLS, CDR2 YYNGEE. There are 12 residues in the CDR3. The V end lost 5 bases, the J end lost 8 bases, and 13 bases lay between the germline ends. The CDR3, as DNA: TGTGCCAGCAGTCATAGGACGGGCGGCTACACCTTC. Translated, it gives CASSHRTGGYTF.

This clonotype has a count of ten or more. The V call is TRBV10-3, the J call TRBJ2-7, with D maybe TRBD2 (5 bases). Germline V lookup: CDR1 ENHRY, CDR2 SYGVKD. The CDR3 is 15 residues long. The V end lost 2 bases, the J end lost 0 bases, and 11 bases lay between the germline ends. The CDR3 nucleotides are TGTGCCATCAGTGAGGGACTTAGTAGCTCCTACGAGCAGTACTTC. Protein sequence: CAISEGLSSSYEQYF.

The sample holds a few counts of this clonotype. J is TRBJ1-2 and V is TRBV5-1, with a tentative D call TRBD1 (5 bases). This CDR3 has 13 amino acids. From germline, CDR1 is SGHRS and CDR2 YFSETQ. V was pared by 4 bases and J by 8 bases, with 15 bases between. The CDR3 region has the DNA TGCGCCAGCAGCCTGGGGACCGCGCAGGGCTACACCTTC. Its translation: CASSLGTAQGYTF.

At least ten counts were recorded for this clonotype. J is TRBJ1-2 and V is TRBV7-2; tentatively, D is TRBD1 (5 bases). Per germline, CDR1 SGHTA and CDR2 FQGNSA. This CDR3 comprises 14 residues. Trimming removed 5 bases from V and 3 bases from J, with 13 bases in between. CDR3 coding DNA: TGTGCCAGCAGCCCTGGACAAAGGGACTATGGCTACACCTTC. It translates to CASSPGQRDYGYTF. The variable domain in full, with the rest retrieved from reference TRBV7-2 and TRBJ1-2, is GAGVSQSPSNKVTEKGKDVELRCDPISGHTALYWYRQSLGQGLEFLIYFQGNSAPDKSGLPSDRFSAERTGGSVSTLTIQRTQQEDSAVYLCASSPGQRDYGYTFGSGTRLTVV.

This clonotype has ten or more counts. CDR3: CAISPPVGKPQHF. CDR3 coding DNA: TGTGCCATCAGCCCCCCCGTTGGGAAGCCCCAGCATTTT. The V gene is TRBV10-3, the J gene TRBJ1-5; D not certain. In germline, CDR1 is ENHRY, CDR2 SYGVKD. V lost 6 bases, J lost 8 bases, and 14 bases lay in between. The length of the CDR3 is 13 residues.

A few counts support this clonotype. The chain recombines TRBV5-6 with TRBJ2-2, with D possibly called TRBD1 or TRBD2 (5 bases each). With 4 bases removed from V and 4 bases from J, the gap between germline ends came to 11 bases. The CDR3 spans 14 residues. Germline-derived CDR1 and CDR2 are SGHDT and YYEEEE. CDR3 in amino acids: CASSLRDGTGELFF. For the CDR3, the DNA is TGTGCCAGCAGCCTCCGGGACGGCACCGGGGAGCTGTTTTTT.

The table lists this clonotype with many counts. The chain has TRBV5-1 and TRBJ2-7; TRBD1 might be the D (5 bases). The germline gives CDR1 SGHRS, CDR2 YFSETQ. The CDR3 has 13 residues. Deletions cut 2 bases from V and 4 bases from J, with 10 bases between. Here the CDR3 DNA reads TGCGCCAGCAGCTTTGCAGGGCAGTACGAGCAGTACTTC. Translation: CASSFAGQYEQYF.

This clonotype occurred many times. This chain joins TRBV6-2 or TRBV6-3 and TRBJ2-7, with 7 positions matching TRBD1. The germline V gene encodes CDR1 MNHEY and CDR2 SVGEGT. The CDR3 loop spans 14 amino acids. V lost 6 bases, J lost 1 base, and 6 bases stayed unmatched. CDR3 loop: CASSTGAKSYEQYF. The CDR3 nucleotides are TGTGCCAGCAGCACAGGGGCAAAATCCTACGAGCAGTACTTC.

This clonotype has ten or more counts. This chain links TRBV5-1 with TRBJ2-5; 7 bases line up with TRBD1. The V gene end was trimmed by 0 bases and the J gene end by 4 bases; junction bases not matched to a gene: 9. The CDR3 totals 16 residues. CDR1 is SGHRS and CDR2 is YFSETQ in the germline V gene. Here the CDR3 reads CASSLALTGVGETQYF. CDR3 DNA: TGCGCCAGCAGCTTGGCGCTAACAGGGGTTGGAGAGACCCAGTACTTC.

Ten or more counts support this clonotype. The DNA for the CDR3 is TGTGCCAGTAGTATAGTAACAGGGAATCCTCAAGAGACCCAGTACTTC. It specifies CASSIVTGNPQETQYF. The rearrangement joins TRBV19 to TRBJ2-5; tentatively, D is TRBD1 (6 bases). With 1 base removed from V and 2 bases from J, the gap between germline ends came to 14 bases. The CDR3 consists of 16 residues. The germline CDR1 and CDR2 sequences are LNHDA and SQIVND (reference sequence). The whole variable domain, filled in from reference TRBV19 and TRBJ2-5, reads DGGITQSPKYLFRKEGQNVTLSCEQNLNHDAMYWYRQDPGQGLRLIYYSQIVNDFQKGDIAEGYSVSREKKESFPLTVTSAQKNPTAFYLCASSIVTGNPQETQYFGPGTRLLVL.

The chain couples TRBV19 to TRBJ2-2, with 7 nucleotides matching TRBD1. Germline trimming cut 1 base from V and 3 bases from J; bases unmatched to any gene: 5. Per the germline V gene, CDR1 is LNHDA and CDR2 is SQIVND (reference sequence). This CDR3 is built from 16 residues. The CDR3 bases are TGTGCCAGTAGTATAGTATCAGGGGGTTACACCGGGGAGCTGTTTTTT. Translating gives CASSIVSGGYTGELFF.

The CDR3: CASSGPAGGASYEQYF. The CDR3 coding sequence is TGTGCCAGCAGTGGCCCAGCGGGAGGTGCCTCCTACGAGCAGTACTTC. This chain joins TRBV12-3 or TRBV12-4 and TRBJ2-7; TRBD2 matches at 9 bases. CDR3 length: 16 residues. J lost 0 bases, V lost 5 bases, and 8 bases had no gene match.

Ten or more counts support this clonotype. The V call is TRBV5-6, the J call TRBJ2-7; D may match TRBD1 or TRBD2 (5 bases each). This CDR3 has 14 residues. Trimming pared 4 bases from V and 2 bases from J, leaving 13 bases between. Germline lookup yields CDR1 SGHDT and CDR2 YYEEEE. CDR3 bases: TGTGCCAGCAGCCTCCCCACGGGACCCTACGAGCAGTACTTC. Protein: CASSLPTGPYEQYF. The entire variable domain, with the rest obtained from reference TRBV5-6 and TRBJ2-7, is as follows: DAGVTQSPTHLIKTRGQQVTLRCSPKSGHDTVSWYQQALGQGPQFIFQYYEEEERQRGNFPDRFSGHQFPNYSSELNVNALLLGDSALYLCASSLPTGPYEQYFGPGTRLTVT.

Ten or more counts support this clonotype. The chain couples TRBV6-1 to TRBJ1-2; a weak D match, TRBD1 (6 bases). CDR1 and CDR2 from the germline V gene are MNHNS and SASEGT. Trimming removed 6 bases at V and 6 bases at J, with 14 bases between. The CDR3 has 13 amino acids. CDR3 sequence (DNA): TGTGCCAGCAGGGAACAGGGAGGCGATGGCTACACCTTC. It specifies CASREQGGDGYTF.

In this sample, this clonotype turned up many times. This rearrangement joins TRBV6-1 to TRBJ1-1; 8 bases agree with TRBD1. Germline V gene lookup returns CDR1 MNHNS and CDR2 SASEGT. The CDR3 sequence is 15 residues long. Trimming removed 5 bases from V and 10 bases from J; junction bases left unmatched: 15. The CDR3 is CASSPLQGALIGAFF. The CDR3 DNA reads as TGTGCCAGCAGTCCCCTTCAGGGGGCTCTTATCGGAGCTTTCTTT.

This clonotype was seen a handful of times. The chain combines TRBV12-3 or TRBV12-4 with TRBJ1-2, with TRBD1 matching over 8 bases. V shed 7 bases, J shed 2 bases, and the junction held 6 bases outside the gene matches. This CDR3 region has 14 residues. The CDR3 DNA sequence: TGTGCCAGCATCATGACAGGGGCAAACTATGGCTACACCTTC. Protein sequence: CASIMTGANYGYTF.

This clonotype has at least ten counts. CDR3 DNA: TGCAGTGCTAGGCAGGGGTTCGGCTACGAGCAGTACTTC. Translation: CSARQGFGYEQYF. The chain carries TRBV20-1 and TRBJ2-7; possibly TRBD1 for D (6 bases). Trimming left V 3 bases short and J 3 bases short, with 12 bases between. The germline V gene encodes CDR1 DFQATT and CDR2 SNEGSKA (reference sequence). The CDR3 has 13 amino acids.

At least ten counts were recorded for this clonotype. This chain uses TRBV28 with TRBJ1-1, with D unclear. This CDR3 is built from 12 residues. With 11 bases removed from V and 1 base from J, the gap between germline ends came to 11 bases. Germline loops: CDR1 MDHEN, CDR2 SYDVKM. CDR3 in amino acids: CAAQVGNTEAFF. CDR3 in DNA: TGTGCCGCCCAAGTGGGGAACACTGAAGCTTTCTTT.

This clonotype came up many times. The J gene is TRBJ1-3, the V gene TRBV30; no clear D gene. Germline CDR1 and CDR2: GTSNPN and SVGIG (reference sequence). This CDR3 region has 15 residues. V was cut by 3 bases and J by 0 bases, with 12 bases left in between. The CDR3 DNA reads TGTGCCTGGAGAAAAACCCTGAGCTCTGGAAACACCATATATTTT. Its protein is CAWRKTLSSGNTIYF.

This clonotype occurred many times. This chain uses TRBV6-5 with TRBJ2-5; a possible D gene is TRBD1 (5 bases). The CDR3 extends over 15 amino acids. Trimming stripped 7 bases from V and 1 base from J, with 16 bases between. In germline, CDR1 is MNHEY, CDR2 SVGAGI. CDR3 region: CASNDRQTIQETQYF. The CDR3 nucleotides are TGTGCCAGCAACGACAGACAAACCATCCAAGAGACCCAGTACTTC.

The chain couples TRBV4-1 to TRBJ1-2; D remains unclear. The germline V gene encodes CDR1 MGHRA and CDR2 YSYEKL. This CDR3 comprises 16 residues. V was shortened by 0 bases and J by 4 bases, with 15 bases between the two germline ends. The CDR3 sequence: CASSQDPVVRGYGYTF. For the CDR3, the DNA is TGCGCCAGCAGCCAAGACCCCGTGGTCCGTGGCTATGGCTACACCTTC.

This clonotype was counted ten times or more. V usage is TRBV6-5 and J usage is TRBJ2-7, with D possibly being TRBD2 (6 bases). This CDR3 is 13 amino acids long. Germline V gene sequence: CDR1 MNHEY, CDR2 SVGAGI. The ends were cut back, 2 bases at V and 4 bases at J, with 9 bases in the middle. The CDR3 DNA sequence: TGTGCCAGCAGTTACGGGGGGAAATACGAGCAGTACTTC. Protein: CASSYGGKYEQYF.

The chain couples TRBV12-3 or TRBV12-4 to TRBJ2-5; a weak D match, TRBD1 (5 bases). The CDR3 contains 17 residues. Trimming took 6 bases from V and 0 from J, leaving 20 bases between them. The CDR3 DNA reads as TGTGCCAGCAGCCTAGGGGTCGGAAACCAGTACCAAGAGACCCAGTACTTC. It is translated as CASSLGVGNQYQETQYF.